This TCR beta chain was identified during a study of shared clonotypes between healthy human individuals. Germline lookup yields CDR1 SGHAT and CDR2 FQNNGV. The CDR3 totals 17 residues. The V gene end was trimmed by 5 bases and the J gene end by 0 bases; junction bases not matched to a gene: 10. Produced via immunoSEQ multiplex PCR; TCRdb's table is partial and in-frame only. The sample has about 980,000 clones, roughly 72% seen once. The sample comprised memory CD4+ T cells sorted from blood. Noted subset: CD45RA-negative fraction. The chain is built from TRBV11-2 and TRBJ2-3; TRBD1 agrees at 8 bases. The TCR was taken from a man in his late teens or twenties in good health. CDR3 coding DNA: TGTGCCAGCAGCATTACAGGGGGGAGGACTAGCACAGATACGCAGTATTTT. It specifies CASSITGGRTSTDTQYF.